The clone carrying this T cell receptor (beta chain) was detected a few times. The antigen is not known. Genomic DNA per cell subset filled all wells of several immunoSEQ plates. Assay: immunoSEQ multiplex PCR; the TCRdb copy retains only in-frame clones and omits some. The sample lists about 1 million clones, approximately 70% seen once, with about 1.5% in the top ten. The ends were cut back, 7 bases at V and 0 bases at J, with 7 bases in the middle. This CDR3 is built from 14 residues. Germline loops: CDR1 SNHLY, CDR2 FYNNEI. The data stem from a study of shared clonotypes between healthy human individuals. About the research overall: Three CD4 naive, three CD4 memory, two CD8 naive and one CD8 memory plate were used per donor.

General observations from the study: Non-shared clonotypes showed lower generation probabilities than clonotypes common to all four donors. Researchers sampled only blood; tissue repertoires likely differ.

This receptor was obtained from a man younger than 35 in good health. Source material: memory CD4+ T cells sorted from blood. Subset indicated: CD45RA-negative fraction. The genes are TRBV2 and TRBJ1-6, with D unclear. CDR3 DNA sequence: TGTGCCAGCAAGGAGAGCTCCTATAATTCACCCCTCCACTTT. It translates to CASKESSYNSPLHF.